These T cell receptor beta chains were read from a single sample in a study of T cell responses to AZD1222 COVID-19 vaccine. TCRdb keeps only in-frame clones here, not all; method: immunoSEQ multiplex PCR. This sample yields about 100,000 clones, of which around nine tenths are seen a single time; 3% to 4% belongs to the top ten. This sample comprised peripheral blood, obtained 28 days after the second dose of the MenACWY control vaccine. The receptors derive from an adult who received the MenACWY meningococcal vaccine as a control. Both conserved end residues are part of each CDR3. A D gene is named only where the DNA matches it firmly. Size is stated for part of the rows, as once, few or many counts, or as a class when the clone is expanded.

CDR3 protein: CASSPRRGRGAFF; CDR3 DNA: TGTGCCAGCAGTCCTCGCAGGGGGCGCGGAGCTTTCTTT; D gene: TRBD1; V gene: TRBV6-5; clone size: -; J gene: TRBJ1-1
CDR3 protein: CASSQLGAYHEQYF; CDR3 DNA: TGTGCCAGCAGCCAGCTTGGGGCCTACCACGAGCAGTACTTC; D gene: -; V gene: TRBV3-1/TRBV3-2; clone size: -; J gene: TRBJ2-7
CDR3 protein: CASSSQGPAYEQYF; CDR3 DNA: TGTGCCAGCAGTTCCCAGGGTCCCGCTTACGAGCAGTACTTC; D gene: -; V gene: TRBV28; clone size: -; J gene: TRBJ2-7
CDR3 protein: CASGGTWGETQYF; CDR3 DNA: TGTGCCAGCGGGGGAACTTGGGGAGAGACCCAGTACTTC; D gene: -; V gene: TRBV2; clone size: once; J gene: TRBJ2-5
CDR3 protein: CASRLERRWGTEAFF; CDR3 DNA: TGTGCAAGTCGCTTAGAGAGGCGGTGGGGCACTGAAGCTTTCTTT; D gene: -; V gene: TRBV12-2; clone size: few; J gene: TRBJ1-1
CDR3 protein: CASRPSPGLAGSTSSYEQYF; CDR3 DNA: TGTGCCAGCAGGCCTAGTCCGGGACTAGCGGGGTCAACAAGCTCCTACGAGCAGTACTTC; D gene: TRBD2; V gene: TRBV27; clone size: few; J gene: TRBJ2-7
CDR3 protein: CASSSARGAMNTEAFF; CDR3 DNA: TGTGCCAGTAGTTCGGCCAGAGGGGCCATGAACACTGAAGCTTTCTTT; D gene: -; V gene: TRBV19; clone size: -; J gene: TRBJ1-1
CDR3 protein: CASRSTGGTEAFF; CDR3 DNA: TGTGCCAGCAGGTCGACAGGGGGAACTGAAGCTTTCTTT; D gene: TRBD1; V gene: TRBV12-3/TRBV12-4; clone size: -; J gene: TRBJ1-1
CDR3 protein: CASSRTQGIGSPLHF; CDR3 DNA: TGTGCCAGCAGCCGAACGCAGGGTATCGGATCACCCCTCCACTTT; D gene: -; V gene: TRBV2; clone size: -; J gene: TRBJ1-6
CDR3 protein: CASSGGFSTDTQYF; CDR3 DNA: TGTGCCAGCTCAGGGGGTTTCAGCACAGATACGCAGTATTTT; D gene: -; V gene: TRBV18; clone size: -; J gene: TRBJ2-3
CDR3 protein: CASSLPGGATFF; CDR3 DNA: TGTGCCAGCAGTTTGCCAGGCGGGGCAACTTTCTTT; D gene: -; V gene: TRBV28; clone size: once; J gene: TRBJ1-1
CDR3 protein: CASSFSTDTQYF; CDR3 DNA: TGTGCCAGCAGCTTTAGCACAGATACGCAGTATTTT; D gene: -; V gene: TRBV11-2; clone size: -; J gene: TRBJ2-3
CDR3 protein: CASSLAISYEQYF; CDR3 DNA: TGTGCCAGCAGCTTAGCCATCTCTTACGAGCAGTACTTC; D gene: -; V gene: TRBV7-8; clone size: -; J gene: TRBJ2-7
CDR3 protein: CAISDSGPGGEQFF; CDR3 DNA: TGTGCCATCAGTGATTCAGGGCCGGGAGGTGAGCAGTTCTTC; D gene: TRBD2; V gene: TRBV10-3; clone size: -; J gene: TRBJ2-1
CDR3 protein: CASSQGQGASTDTQYF; CDR3 DNA: TGTGCCAGCTCACAAGGACAGGGGGCATCCACAGATACGCAGTATTTT; D gene: TRBD1; V gene: TRBV18; clone size: -; J gene: TRBJ2-3
CDR3 protein: CAIGTSGDYEQYF; CDR3 DNA: TGTGCCATCGGGACTAGCGGGGACTACGAGCAGTACTTC; D gene: TRBD2; V gene: TRBV10-3; clone size: -; J gene: TRBJ2-7
CDR3 protein: CASSIEGHEQYF; CDR3 DNA: TGTGCCAGCAGCATTGAAGGACACGAGCAGTACTTC; D gene: -; V gene: TRBV7-9; clone size: -; J gene: TRBJ2-7
CDR3 protein: CASSLEMGISYNSPLHF; CDR3 DNA: TGTGCCAGCAGCTTGGAAATGGGGATATCCTATAATTCACCCCTCCACTTT; D gene: -; V gene: TRBV5-8; clone size: -; J gene: TRBJ1-6
CDR3 protein: CASSYSPGLNTEAFF; CDR3 DNA: TGTGCCAGCAGTTACTCGCCAGGACTGAACACTGAAGCTTTCTTT; D gene: -; V gene: TRBV6-5; clone size: -; J gene: TRBJ1-1
CDR3 protein: CASSLGRTNYGYTF; CDR3 DNA: TGTGCCAGCAGCTTGGGCCGGACTAACTATGGCTACACCTTC; D gene: -; V gene: TRBV5-5; clone size: -; J gene: TRBJ1-2
CDR3 protein: CASSPGTSPDEQYF; CDR3 DNA: TGTGCCAGCTCCCCCGGGACTAGTCCGGACGAGCAGTACTTC; D gene: TRBD2; V gene: TRBV28; clone size: -; J gene: TRBJ2-7
CDR3 protein: CASSQEWRGLYPPEAFF; CDR3 DNA: TGCGCCAGCAGCCAAGAGTGGAGGGGACTTTACCCCCCTGAAGCTTTCTTT; D gene: -; V gene: TRBV4-3; clone size: once; J gene: TRBJ1-1
CDR3 protein: CASSTEGNTEAFF; CDR3 DNA: TGTGCCAGCAGCACCGAGGGGAACACTGAAGCTTTCTTT; D gene: -; V gene: TRBV7-9; clone size: -; J gene: TRBJ1-1
CDR3 protein: CSVGISTEAFF; CDR3 DNA: TGCAGCGTTGGTATTAGCACTGAAGCTTTCTTT; D gene: -; V gene: TRBV29-1; clone size: once; J gene: TRBJ1-1
CDR3 protein: CASSLNAGEGYTF; CDR3 DNA: TGTGCCAGCAGCTTAAATGCTGGGGAAGGCTACACCTTC; D gene: -; V gene: TRBV7-3; clone size: -; J gene: TRBJ1-2
CDR3 protein: CASSAELGTEAFF; CDR3 DNA: TGTGCCAGCAGTGCAGAGTTGGGCACTGAAGCTTTCTTT; D gene: -; V gene: TRBV2; clone size: -; J gene: TRBJ1-1
CDR3 protein: CASSERGSDHQPQHF; CDR3 DNA: TGTGCCAGCAGTGAAAGGGGCTCCGACCATCAGCCCCAGCATTTT; D gene: -; V gene: TRBV6-1; clone size: -; J gene: TRBJ1-5
CDR3 protein: CASSFSRQNPYGYTF; CDR3 DNA: TGTGCCAGCAGCTTCTCTAGACAGAACCCGTATGGCTACACCTTC; D gene: -; V gene: TRBV7-2; clone size: -; J gene: TRBJ1-2
CDR3 protein: CASSQLTGAPYGYTF; CDR3 DNA: TGTGCCAGCAGCCAATTGACAGGGGCACCCTATGGCTACACCTTC; D gene: TRBD1; V gene: TRBV14; clone size: -; J gene: TRBJ1-2
CDR3 protein: CAWRGRIEQFF; CDR3 DNA: TGTGCCTGGAGGGGACGGATTGAGCAGTTCTTC; D gene: -; V gene: TRBV30; clone size: -; J gene: TRBJ2-1
CDR3 protein: CASSPIGQGRQPQHF; CDR3 DNA: TGTGCCAGTAGTCCAATCGGGCAGGGGAGACAGCCCCAGCATTTT; D gene: -; V gene: TRBV19; clone size: once; J gene: TRBJ1-5
CDR3 protein: CASSARTGLGYTF; CDR3 DNA: TGTGCCAGTAGTGCAAGGACAGGGCTTGGCTACACCTTC; D gene: TRBD1; V gene: TRBV19; clone size: -; J gene: TRBJ1-2
CDR3 protein: CASSQKGVNYGYTF; CDR3 DNA: TGTGCCAGCAGCCAGAAGGGCGTCAACTATGGCTACACCTTC; D gene: -; V gene: TRBV3-1/TRBV3-2; clone size: -; J gene: TRBJ1-2
CDR3 protein: CASSQGQGPVEKLFF; CDR3 DNA: TGCGCCAGCAGCCAAGGACAGGGGCCGGTTGAAAAACTGTTTTTT; D gene: TRBD1; V gene: TRBV4-3; clone size: -; J gene: TRBJ1-4
CDR3 protein: CASSSGLATTLSEQYF; CDR3 DNA: TGTGCCAGCAGCTCGGGACTAGCGACGACCCTAAGCGAGCAGTACTTC; D gene: TRBD2; V gene: TRBV5-6; clone size: few; J gene: TRBJ2-7
CDR3 protein: CASSAGTGGSPLHF; CDR3 DNA: TGTGCCAGCAGCGCGGGGACAGGGGGATCACCCCTCCACTTT; D gene: TRBD1; V gene: TRBV27; clone size: -; J gene: TRBJ1-6
CDR3 protein: CASSLSTGGLNTGELFF; CDR3 DNA: TGTGCCAGCAGCTTATCGACAGGGGGATTGAACACCGGGGAGCTGTTTTTT; D gene: TRBD1; V gene: TRBV7-6; clone size: -; J gene: TRBJ2-2
CDR3 protein: CASSIEQGDGSSPLHF; CDR3 DNA: TGTGCCAGTAGTATCGAACAGGGGGACGGTAGTTCACCCCTCCACTTT; D gene: TRBD1; V gene: TRBV19; clone size: -; J gene: TRBJ1-6
CDR3 protein: CASKGLAGRTTLTGELFF; CDR3 DNA: TGTGCCAGCAAAGGACTAGCGGGGCGCACCACTCTCACCGGGGAGCTGTTTTTT; D gene: TRBD2; V gene: TRBV2; clone size: few; J gene: TRBJ2-2
CDR3 protein: CAWSAGGTIYF; CDR3 DNA: TGTGCCTGGAGCGCAGGGGGCACCATATATTTT; D gene: TRBD1; V gene: TRBV30; clone size: -; J gene: TRBJ1-3
CDR3 protein: CASSPSTVSYEQYF; CDR3 DNA: TGTGCCAGCTCACCCTCGACAGTTTCCTACGAGCAGTACTTC; D gene: -; V gene: TRBV18; clone size: -; J gene: TRBJ2-7
CDR3 protein: CASSLAEGAGTEAFF; CDR3 DNA: TGTGCCAGCAGCTTAGCGGAGGGGGCGGGTACTGAAGCTTTCTTT; D gene: TRBD1; V gene: TRBV7-9; clone size: -; J gene: TRBJ1-1
CDR3 protein: CASSIGRPEAFF; CDR3 DNA: TGTGCCAGTAGTATCGGTCGACCTGAAGCTTTCTTT; D gene: -; V gene: TRBV19; clone size: -; J gene: TRBJ1-1
CDR3 protein: CASSSVKSNEQFF; CDR3 DNA: TGTGCCAGCAGCTCGGTTAAGTCCAATGAGCAGTTCTTC; D gene: -; V gene: TRBV7-9; clone size: -; J gene: TRBJ2-1
CDR3 protein: CASKLNLLPNTEAFF; CDR3 DNA: TGCGCCAGCAAACTTAACTTGTTGCCGAACACTGAAGCTTTCTTT; D gene: -; V gene: TRBV4-3; clone size: -; J gene: TRBJ1-1
CDR3 protein: CASSPGTGYFYEQYF; CDR3 DNA: TGTGCCAGCAGCCCCGGGACAGGGTATTTCTACGAGCAGTACTTC; D gene: TRBD1; V gene: TRBV9; clone size: -; J gene: TRBJ2-7
CDR3 protein: CASSSAPPGSEQYF; CDR3 DNA: TGTGCCAGCAGCTCGGCCCCACCCGGGAGCGAGCAGTACTTC; D gene: -; V gene: TRBV7-2; clone size: once; J gene: TRBJ2-7
CDR3 protein: CASNPKATGRGTEAFF; CDR3 DNA: TGTGCCAGTAATCCCAAAGCTACGGGACGGGGGACTGAAGCTTTCTTT; D gene: -; V gene: TRBV19; clone size: -; J gene: TRBJ1-1
CDR3 protein: CASSASGGRNTEAFF; CDR3 DNA: TGTGCCAGCAGCGCGAGTGGGGGTAGGAACACTGAAGCTTTCTTT; D gene: -; V gene: TRBV7-3; clone size: -; J gene: TRBJ1-1
CDR3 protein: CASSIRASWAYEQYF; CDR3 DNA: TGTGCCAGTAGTATCCGGGCCTCGTGGGCCTACGAGCAGTACTTC; D gene: -; V gene: TRBV19; clone size: -; J gene: TRBJ2-7
CDR3 protein: CASSLDALNYGYTF; CDR3 DNA: TGTGCCAGCTCACTGGACGCATTAAACTATGGCTACACCTTC; D gene: -; V gene: TRBV18; clone size: -; J gene: TRBJ1-2
CDR3 protein: CASSRRTGADTQYF; CDR3 DNA: TGTGCCAGCAGCCGTCGGACAGGGGCAGATACGCAGTATTTT; D gene: TRBD1; V gene: TRBV3-1/TRBV3-2; clone size: -; J gene: TRBJ2-3
CDR3 protein: CASSLQNSNQPQHF; CDR3 DNA: TGTGCCAGCAGTTTACAGAACAGCAATCAGCCCCAGCATTTT; D gene: -; V gene: TRBV27; clone size: -; J gene: TRBJ1-5
CDR3 protein: CAWRLYGHGEKLFF; CDR3 DNA: TGTGCCTGGAGATTATACGGGCACGGGGAAAAACTGTTTTTT; D gene: -; V gene: TRBV30; clone size: -; J gene: TRBJ1-4